The 28 T cell receptor beta chains below come from one sample, sequenced in a study of breast tumors, draining lymph nodes, adjacent tissues. TCRdb reanalysed the multiplex PCR reads using MiXCR and keeps one entry per CDR3 protein. There are approximately 250,000 distinct CDR3 sequences in the sample; around 34% occur only once, and 3% to 4.5% lies in the top ten. Axillary draining lymph nodes of breast cancer patients supplied the node samples. Material for sequencing was axillary lymph node tissue. The source of these receptors is a female donor with breast cancer. Some clones in this sample may be carry-over from other donors' samples.

The V gene is TRBV19, the J gene TRBJ2-5; 8 bases are shared with TRBD2. This CDR3 has 14 residues. Germline V gene sequence: CDR1 LNHDA, CDR2 SQIVND (reference sequence). The V segment lost 4 bases and the J segment 4 bases; nucleotides outside the gene matches: 5. For the CDR3, the DNA is TGTGCCAGTAGTAACGGACTAGCCCGAGAGACCCAGTACTTC. It translates to CASSNGLARETQYF.

This clonotype was detected only once. This chain uses TRBV6-1 with TRBJ2-3, with a weak D call TRBD2 (6 bases). This CDR3 is built from 11 residues. In germline, CDR1 is MNHNS, CDR2 SASEGT. Deletions cut 7 bases from V and 12 bases from J, with 14 bases between. The CDR3 nucleotides are TGTGCCAGCATATTCGGCGGGGCACAGTATTTT. Its protein is CASIFGGAQYF.

The chain is built from TRBV20-1 and TRBJ2-3; 9 bases match TRBD2. Trimming removed 7 bases from V and 2 bases from J; junction bases left unmatched: 10. The V gene's germline CDR1 is DFQATT and CDR2 SNEGSKA (reference sequence). The CDR3 is made up of 15 amino acids. This CDR3 reads CSVQRGVAYTDTQYF. As DNA, the CDR3 is TGCAGTGTCCAGCGGGGGGTCGCCTACACAGATACGCAGTATTTT.

DNA of the CDR3: TGCAGTGCCCCTAGCGGGGCGAACTACGAGCAGTACTTC. This encodes CSAPSGANYEQYF. This chain uses TRBV20-1 with TRBJ2-7; 9 nucleotides match TRBD2. Germline V gene lookup returns CDR1 DFQATT and CDR2 SNEGSKA (reference sequence). The CDR3 sequence is 13 residues long. V shed 6 bases and J 3 bases; nucleotides not matched to a gene: 6.

This clonotype has only a few counts. The V gene is TRBV6-2 or TRBV6-3, the J gene TRBJ2-7; 14 bases match TRBD2. The CDR3 has 17 residues. CDR1 is MNHEY and CDR2 is SVGEGT in the germline V gene. Unmatched junction bases numbered 7, after V lost 6 bases and J lost 0 bases. The CDR3 loop reads CASRRRTSGRSSYEQYF. CDR3 nucleotides: TGTGCCAGCAGACGGCGGACTAGCGGGAGGAGCTCCTACGAGCAGTACTTC.

With respect to this clonotype: This may be a read error: a much more frequent sequence differs by one nucleotide. For the CDR3, the DNA is TGTGCCAGCAGTCACGGAGGGCTAGTGCGGGAGCAGTACTTC. Protein: CASSHGGLVREQYF. The chain uses TRBV6-5 and TRBJ2-7, with D maybe TRBD2 (6 bases). Trimming left V 5 bases short and J 7 bases short, with 18 bases between. Germline lookup yields CDR1 MNHEY and CDR2 SVGAGI. The CDR3 has 14 amino acids.

The chain couples TRBV12-3 or TRBV12-4 to TRBJ2-3; 10 bases line up with TRBD2. The CDR3 is made up of 12 amino acids. The ends lost 6 bases at V and 13 bases at J; junction bases unmatched: 7. In DNA form, the CDR3 reads TGTGCCAGCAGGCTACCGGGACTAGCGAAGTATTTT. Translated, it gives CASRLPGLAKYF.

This clonotype has ten or more counts. The rearrangement uses TRBV6-6 and TRBJ2-3; D call uncertain. V dropped 7 bases and J dropped 4 bases, with 6 bases sitting between them. The CDR3 length is 11 residues. CDR1 is MNHNY and CDR2 is SVGAGI in the germline V gene (reference sequence). The CDR3: CASKDADTQYF. The CDR3 region has the DNA TGTGCCAGCAAAGACGCAGATACGCAGTATTTT.

This clonotype was observed many times. The chain joins TRBV12-3 or TRBV12-4 to TRBJ1-2; D is possibly TRBD1 (5 bases). The CDR3 is made up of 17 amino acids. V was clipped by 6 bases and J by 2 bases, with 22 bases between them. The CDR3 coding sequence is TGTGCCAGCAGCCCCTACCTTAAGGGGCTAGCGAACTATGGCTACACCTTC. It specifies CASSPYLKGLANYGYTF.

This clonotype has ten or more counts. The rearrangement joins TRBV20-1 to TRBJ1-3; 7 bases align to TRBD1. The CDR3 runs 15 residues. CDR1 and CDR2 from the germline V gene are DFQATT and SNEGSKA (reference sequence). V was clipped by 6 bases and J by 3 bases; unmatched bases: 11. The CDR3 region has the DNA TGCAGTGCCAGGGGGGCAGGGGATTTTGGAAACACCATATATTTT. This encodes CSARGAGDFGNTIYF.

This clonotype showed up just a few times. V usage is TRBV7-2 and J usage is TRBJ2-5; D might be TRBD1 or TRBD2, each matching 5 bases. This CDR3 is built from 15 residues. Trimming removed 4 bases at V and 9 bases at J, with 21 bases between. The germline V gene encodes CDR1 SGHTA and CDR2 FQGNSA. The CDR3 DNA follows: TGTGCCAGCAGCTCGGGACGGAGTAGCAATCAGCCCCAGTACTTC. Amino acid sequence: CASSSGRSSNQPQYF.

This chain joins TRBV10-3 and TRBJ1-4; TRBD1 matches at 8 bases. V was pared by 10 bases and J by 10 bases, with 11 bases of the junction left unmatched. This CDR3 has 13 residues. CDR1 ENHRY and CDR2 SYGVKD come from the germline V gene. Here the CDR3 DNA reads TGTGCCAGGAACAGGGGGACAGTCCGAAAACTGTTTTTT. This sequence encodes CARNRGTVRKLFF.

This clonotype was found many times. The CDR3 loop is CASSLLPGQSFTDTQYF. The CDR3 DNA sequence: TGTGCCAGCAGTTTGCTCCCGGGACAGTCCTTCACAGATACGCAGTATTTT. The chain links TRBV7-6 to TRBJ2-3, with 7 bases fitting TRBD1. The CDR3 is 17 amino acids. V lost 6 bases to trimming and J lost 2 bases; unmatched junction nucleotides: 14. Germline V gene sequence: CDR1 SGHVS, CDR2 FNYEAQ.

This clonotype has a count of ten or more. CDR3 in amino acids: CASSPDSADGYTF. The CDR3 region has the DNA TGTGCCAGCTCACCGGACAGCGCCGATGGCTACACCTTC. The chain carries TRBV18 and TRBJ1-2; perhaps TRBD1 as D (6 bases). This CDR3 is 13 amino acids long. Germline loops: CDR1 KGHSH, CDR2 LQKENI. Deletions cut 3 bases from V and 6 bases from J, with 11 bases between.

On this clonotype: A much larger clone lies a single base off, so this may be a read error. The conserved phenylalanine or tryptophan normally closing the CDR3 is absent here, so this likely arose from a read error. The rearrangement joins TRBV7-2 to TRBJ2-7; D unresolved. V shed 5 bases and J shed 3 bases, with 14 bases lying between them. The CDR3 contains 14 residues. Per the germline V gene, CDR1 is SGHTA and CDR2 is FQGNSA. This chain's CDR3 is CASSARTVGYEQYL. CDR3 in DNA: TGTGCCAGCAGCGCCCGCACTGTGGGCTACGAGCAGTACCTC.

This clonotype came up many times. This chain links TRBV5-5 with TRBJ2-7; D is tentatively TRBD1 or TRBD2 (5 bases each). The CDR3 is 11 amino acids. Trimming pared 7 bases from V and 4 bases from J, leaving 9 bases between. Germline CDR1 reads SGHKS; CDR2 reads YYEKEE (reference sequence). CDR3 protein: CASGGVYEQYF. The CDR3 bases are TGTGCCAGCGGGGGAGTGTACGAGCAGTACTTC.

With respect to this clonotype: Since the CDR3 does not end with the conserved phenylalanine or tryptophan, this likely comes from a read error. V usage is TRBV7-9 and J usage is TRBJ1-3, with D perhaps TRBD1 (6 bases). With 4 bases removed from V and 3 bases from J, the gap between germline ends came to 10 bases. Germline CDR1 is SEHNR and CDR2 is FQNEAQ (reference sequence). This CDR3 spans 14 amino acids. Here the CDR3 DNA reads TGTGCCAGCAGCTCCACAGGGTATGGAAACACCATATATCTT. This translates into CASSSTGYGNTIYL.

On this clonotype itself: Relative to the germline gene, one junction end is altered; a read error may explain this. The CDR3 reads CVSRQTGSSNQPQHF. Written as DNA, the CDR3 is TGTGTCAGCAGACAGACAGGGTCGAGCAATCAGCCCCAGCATTTT. The gene calls are TRBV6-5 and TRBJ1-5; 7 bases are shared with TRBD1. The CDR3 is 15 amino acids. In germline, CDR1 is MNHEY, CDR2 SVGAGI.

The chain recombines TRBV20-1 with TRBJ1-4; D is unresolved. V shed 5 bases and J shed 8 bases, with 18 bases lying between them. Germline V gene lookup returns CDR1 DFQATT and CDR2 SNEGSKA (reference sequence). This CDR3 is 14 amino acids long. This CDR3 is CSASPGGKGEKLFF. CDR3 in DNA: TGCAGTGCTTCTCCGGGAGGTAAAGGAGAAAAACTGTTTTTT.

Many counts were recorded for this clonotype. The V and J genes are TRBV24-1 and TRBJ1-5; D is perhaps TRBD1 (6 bases). V dropped 4 bases and J dropped 4 bases, with 13 bases sitting between them. The germline CDR1 and CDR2 sequences are KGHDR and SFDVKD. There are 15 residues in the CDR3. DNA for the CDR3: TGTGCCACCAGTGAACACACAGGGTGGAATCAGCCCCAGCATTTT. Translated, it gives CATSEHTGWNQPQHF.

This clonotype was counted at least ten times. The chain is built from TRBV3-1 and TRBJ2-7; D remains ambiguous. The germline V gene has CDR1 LGHDT and CDR2 YNNKEL (reference sequence). This CDR3 comprises 12 residues. The V end was cut by 3 bases, the J end by 4 bases, with 7 bases between. CDR3 sequence: CASSQTAYEQYF. CDR3 coding DNA: TGTGCCAGCAGCCAGACCGCATACGAGCAGTACTTC.

Of note for this clonotype: This may arise from a read error, as a much more abundant clone is one base away. The rearrangement links TRBV7-2 to TRBJ2-5, with 7 bases aligning to TRBD1. The junction had 10 bases not matched to a gene; V was cut back by 5 bases and J by 7 bases. Germline CDR1 reads SGHTA; CDR2 reads FQGNSA. This CDR3 has 14 residues. CDR3 bases: TGTGCCAGCAGCATCGACAGGGCCCAGGGGACCCAGTACTTC. It translates to CASSIDRAQGTQYF.

The gene calls are TRBV2 and TRBJ1-3; 8 bases align to TRBD1. The junction had 11 bases not matched to a gene; V was cut back by 2 bases and J by 5 bases. There are 17 residues in the CDR3. Germline CDR1 is SNHLY and CDR2 is FYNNEI. CDR3 region: CASSETATGVGRNTIYF. The CDR3 DNA reads TGTGCCAGCAGTGAAACCGCGACAGGGGTGGGTAGAAACACCATATATTTT.

This clonotype was observed at least ten times. The J gene is TRBJ2-5, the V gene TRBV2; D may match TRBD1 or TRBD2 (5 bases each). The CDR3 consists of 15 residues. V was cut by 6 bases and J by 6 bases, with 20 bases left in between. The germline V gene encodes CDR1 SNHLY and CDR2 FYNNEI. The DNA of the CDR3 is TGTGCCAGCAGCGCGTATGGGGGATCATCAAAGACCCAGTACTTC. Amino acid sequence: CASSAYGGSSKTQYF.

This clonotype was counted only a few times. The chain carries TRBV19 and TRBJ2-5, with 7 bases matching TRBD1. The CDR3 runs to 16 residues. V lost 4 bases to trimming and J lost 3 bases; unmatched junction nucleotides: 11. Germline V gives CDR1 LNHDA, CDR2 SQIVND (reference sequence). The CDR3, as DNA: TGTGCCAGTAGTACCTTAACGCCGGGACAGAAAGAGACCCAGTACTTC. This encodes CASSTLTPGQKETQYF.

In its sample, this clonotype was seen many times. The CDR3 DNA reads TGTGCCAGCAGACTTCAGGGACAGCCTGGGGGTGAGCAGTTCTTC. The encoded protein is CASRLQGQPGGEQFF. The chain joins TRBV11-2 to TRBJ2-1, with 7 bases that match TRBD1. Trimming took 6 bases from V and 9 from J; bases not matched to a gene: 14. The CDR3 contains 15 residues. Germline-derived CDR1 and CDR2 are SGHAT and FQNNGV.

At least ten counts were recorded for this clonotype. V and J are TRBV6-6 and TRBJ2-1; 11 bases align to TRBD2. The J segment lost 12 bases and the V segment lost 6 bases, leaving 13 bases of the junction unmatched. Germline V gives CDR1 MNHNY, CDR2 SVGAGI (reference sequence). This CDR3 spans 15 amino acids. CDR3 bases: TGTGCCAGCAGGGGACTAGCGGCGTTGTCTAAGGGGCAGTTCTTC. As protein: CASRGLAALSKGQFF.

This clonotype was seen ten or more times. The chain is built from TRBV5-8 and TRBJ2-5; 9 positions match TRBD1. The V gene end was trimmed by 0 bases and the J gene end by 0 bases; junction bases not matched to a gene: 0. CDR1 and CDR2 from the germline V gene are SGHTS and YDEGEE. The CDR3 spans 15 residues. CDR3 sequence (DNA): TGTGCCAGCAGCTTGGGGACAGGGGACCAAGAGACCCAGTACTTC. Translation gives CASSLGTGDQETQYF.